The 27 T cell receptor beta chains reported below all come from one sample, sequenced in a study of blood T cell repertoires in COVID-19. Clones were sequenced by immunoSEQ multiplex PCR, and TCRdb holds only the in-frame ones, with some missing. Of 85,000 to 130,000 clones in the sample, around 82% are singletons; the top ten hold about 5%. Material for sequencing was peripheral blood. These receptor sequences come from a man aged 55-75 years with acute or convalescent COVID-19.

This rearrangement joins TRBV6-5 to TRBJ1-6; D remains unclear. Germline-derived CDR1 and CDR2 are MNHEY and SVGAGI. The ends were cut back, 0 bases at V and 7 bases at J, with 10 bases in the middle. This CDR3 has 15 residues. In DNA, the CDR3 is TGTGCCAGCAGTTACTCTTACGGGAACAATTCACCCCTCCACTTT. Its translation: CASSYSYGNNSPLHF.

The gene calls are TRBV27 and TRBJ2-5; tentatively, D is TRBD1 (6 bases). CDR3 length: 11 residues. Germline-derived CDR1 and CDR2 are MNHEY and SMNVEV (reference sequence). V was shortened by 5 bases and J by 5 bases, with 6 bases between the two germline ends. The CDR3 DNA is TGTGCCAGCAGTAGGGGGGAGACCCAGTACTTC. It translates to CASSRGETQYF.

The chain joins TRBV10-1 to TRBJ1-2; unclear D gene. The CDR3 is made up of 13 amino acids. V was trimmed by 4 bases and J by 2 bases, leaving 8 bases between them. Germline V lookup: CDR1 WNHNN, CDR2 SYGVQD (reference sequence). The CDR3: CASSADENYGYTF. CDR3 bases: TGCGCCAGCAGTGCCGATGAGAACTATGGCTACACCTTC.

V is TRBV9 and J is TRBJ2-7; the match to TRBD1 covers 10 bases. The germline gives CDR1 SGDLS, CDR2 YYNGEE. The junction had 3 bases not matched to a gene; V was cut back by 4 bases and J by 2 bases. The CDR3 totals 14 residues. In DNA form, the CDR3 reads TGTGCCAGCAGCCTGACAGGGGGCCCCTACGAGCAGTACTTC. Translation gives CASSLTGGPYEQYF.

This chain joins TRBV7-9 and TRBJ2-3; tentative D call: TRBD1 (5 bases). Trimming removed 4 bases at V and 6 bases at J, with 14 bases between. The CDR3 is 14 amino acids. Germline V gene sequence: CDR1 SEHNR, CDR2 FQNEAQ (reference sequence). DNA of the CDR3: TGTGCCAGCAGCTCCCGGACACTGGATGATACGCAGTATTTT. As protein: CASSSRTLDDTQYF.

The gene calls are TRBV7-6 and TRBJ2-2; 14 bases match TRBD2. Germline loops: CDR1 SGHVS, CDR2 FNYEAQ. This CDR3 has 17 amino acids. J lost 5 bases, V lost 3 bases, and 5 bases had no gene match. Here the CDR3 reads CASSLGLAGEYTGELFF. The CDR3 DNA is TGTGCCAGCAGCTTGGGACTAGCGGGAGAGTATACCGGGGAGCTGTTTTTT.

The chain has TRBV27 and TRBJ1-4, with D possibly being TRBD1 (5 bases). With 6 bases removed from V and 0 bases from J, the gap between germline ends came to 11 bases. Germline V gene lookup returns CDR1 MNHEY and CDR2 SMNVEV (reference sequence). The CDR3 extends over 15 amino acids. The CDR3, as DNA: TGTGCCAGCAGCGAAACAGGCGCAACTAATGAAAAACTGTTTTTT. As protein: CASSETGATNEKLFF.

This rearrangement joins TRBV28 to TRBJ2-2; a weak D match, TRBD1 (5 bases). The V gene lost 2 bases and the J gene lost 1 base, with 17 bases spanning the gap. Germline V gene lookup returns CDR1 MDHEN and CDR2 SYDVKM. The CDR3 has 18 residues. The CDR3 DNA follows: TGTGCCAGCAGTTTAGTCCTGGGGCAGGGCAAGAACACCGGGGAGCTGTTTTTT. It specifies CASSLVLGQGKNTGELFF.

The sample holds one count of this clone. V usage is TRBV7-9 and J usage is TRBJ2-7, with 10 bases that match TRBD1. The germline V gene encodes CDR1 SEHNR and CDR2 FQNEAQ (reference sequence). V lost 5 bases, J lost 5 bases, and 9 bases stayed unmatched. The CDR3 totals 15 residues. In DNA form, the CDR3 reads TGTGCCAGCAGCCAGCCGGGACAGGGGAAGAACGAGCAGTACTTC. Amino acid sequence: CASSQPGQGKNEQYF.

This clone was counted only a few times. The J gene is TRBJ1-4, the V gene TRBV3-1 (or the pseudogene TRBV3-2), with TRBD1 identical over 7 bases. Germline CDR1 LGHDT, CDR2 YNNKEL (reference sequence). The ends lost 7 bases at V and 5 bases at J; junction bases unmatched: 10. The CDR3 is 15 residues long. CDR3 residues: CASTPHPDRNEKLFF. The DNA for the CDR3 is TGTGCCAGCACCCCTCACCCGGACAGGAATGAAAAACTGTTTTTT.

The rearrangement uses TRBV18 and TRBJ2-7; 7 bases fit TRBD2. The germline V gene has CDR1 KGHSH and CDR2 LQKENI. The CDR3 contains 14 residues. V was clipped by 1 base and J by 5 bases; unmatched bases: 5. The CDR3 region has the DNA TGTGCCAGCTCACCACTGCGGGGAGGGGACGAGCAGTACTTC. As protein: CASSPLRGGDEQYF. The full variable domain, in which reference TRBV18 and TRBJ2-7 provide the parts outside the CDR3, is NAGVMQNPRHLVRRRGQEARLRCSPMKGHSHVYWYRQLPEEGLKFMVYLQKENIIDESGMPKERFSAEFPKEGPSILRIQQVVRGDSAAYFCASSPLRGGDEQYFGPGTRLTVT.

This clone was seen once. The chain recombines TRBV11-3 with TRBJ2-1; 7 bases match TRBD2. Trimming removed 1 base from V and 8 bases from J; junction bases left unmatched: 20. This CDR3 is built from 19 residues. In germline, CDR1 is SGHNT, CDR2 YENEEA. The CDR3 sequence: CASSLVRLAGRRSLDEQFF. CDR3 coding DNA: TGTGCCAGCAGCTTAGTCCGACTAGCCGGGAGAAGGAGCCTTGATGAGCAGTTCTTC.

A note on this clone: The same CDR3 also results from other DNA sequences found in this sample. Here the CDR3 reads CSVGQGNQPQHF. In DNA form, the CDR3 reads TGCAGCGTGGGACAGGGAAATCAGCCCCAGCATTTT. The chain links TRBV29-1 to TRBJ1-5, with 9 bases identical to TRBD1. V dropped 6 bases and J dropped 4; count of bases not matched to a gene: 1. The CDR3 has 12 residues. Germline V gene lookup returns CDR1 SQVTM and CDR2 ANQGSEA.

V usage is TRBV12-5 and J usage is TRBJ2-2; 7 bases map to TRBD1. The CDR3 runs to 16 residues. J gave up 2 bases and V 6 bases, and 9 bases lay outside the gene matches. The germline CDR1 and CDR2 sequences are LGHNT and FRNRAP. CDR3 bases: TGTGCTAGTGGGACTACCGGGACAGAAAACACCGGGGAGCTGTTTTTT. Translating gives CASGTTGTENTGELFF.

This clone appeared a single time. The chain's CDR3 is CASISGGGQPQHF. CDR3 sequence (DNA): TGTGCCAGTATAAGTGGGGGAGGTCAGCCCCAGCATTTT. The chain links TRBV19 to TRBJ1-5, with TRBD1 as a possible D gene (5 bases). Germline V gene data show CDR1 as LNHDA and CDR2 as SQIVND (reference sequence). This CDR3 is built from 13 residues. V dropped 7 bases and J dropped 6 bases, with 13 bases sitting between them.

With respect to this clone: Other DNA sequences in this sample translate to the same CDR3. The chain is built from TRBV2 and TRBJ1-1; tentatively, D is TRBD1 (6 bases). Germline assignment: CDR1 SNHLY and CDR2 FYNNEI. This CDR3 has 16 residues. Deletions cut 4 bases from V and 1 base from J, with 16 bases between. This CDR3 reads CASSAGQGIANTEAFF. Here the CDR3 DNA reads TGTGCCAGCAGTGCCGGGCAGGGGATAGCGAACACTGAAGCTTTCTTT. Drawing the rest from reference TRBV2 and TRBJ1-1, the complete variable domain is EPEVTQTPSHQVTQMGQEVILRCVPISNHLYFYWYRQILGQKVEFLVSFYNNEISEKSEIFDDQFSVERPDGSNFTLKIRSTKLEDSAMYFCASSAGQGIANTEAFFGQGTRLTVV.

The CDR3 nucleotides read TGTGCCAGCTACCCGGCACAGGGCCCTTACGAGCAGTACTTC. Protein: CASYPAQGPYEQYF. The J gene is TRBJ2-7, the V gene TRBV6-5; possible D gene TRBD1, 6 bases. The V end was cut by 8 bases, the J end by 4 bases, with 18 bases between. The CDR3 runs to 14 residues. From germline, CDR1 is MNHEY and CDR2 SVGAGI.

V gene TRBV10-1 combines with J gene TRBJ2-1; 7 bases match TRBD1. The germline gives CDR1 WNHNN, CDR2 SYGVQD (reference sequence). With V trimmed by 0 bases and J by 5 bases, 7 bases remained unmatched. This CDR3 has 16 residues. This CDR3 reads CASSESRGGPDNEQFF. CDR3 DNA: TGCGCCAGCAGTGAGTCGAGAGGGGGCCCAGACAATGAGCAGTTCTTC.

The chain employs TRBV4-1 and TRBJ1-2, with 11 bases fitting TRBD1. The CDR3 totals 15 residues. V was clipped by 6 bases and J by 2 bases; unmatched bases: 5. Germline CDR1 MGHRA, CDR2 YSYEKL. This chain's CDR3 is CASSPGTGGNYGYTF. The CDR3 coding sequence is TGCGCCAGCAGTCCTGGGACAGGGGGGAACTATGGCTACACCTTC.

V usage is TRBV3-1 (or the pseudogene TRBV3-2) and J usage is TRBJ2-7; weak D call: TRBD2 (6 bases). Germline-derived CDR1 and CDR2 are LGHDT and YNNKEL (reference sequence). V lost 1 base and J 3 bases, leaving 13 bases between the germline ends. CDR3 size: 15 residues. The DNA for the CDR3 is TGTGCCAGCAGCCAAGTGTCAACGGGGGACTACGAGCAGTACTTC. It translates to CASSQVSTGDYEQYF.

Details on this clone: Other DNA sequences from this sample encode an identical CDR3 as well. This chain links TRBV11-3 with TRBJ1-5; D call uncertain. Germline-derived CDR1 and CDR2 are SGHNT and YENEEA. Deletions cut 2 bases from V and 1 base from J, with 3 bases between. The CDR3 is made up of 13 amino acids. This chain's CDR3 is CASSLSSNQPQHF. The CDR3 region has the DNA TGTGCCAGCAGCTTATCAAGCAATCAGCCCCAGCATTTT.

The rearrangement uses TRBV4-1 and TRBJ2-1, with 9 bases identical to TRBD1. Trimming at V came to 7 bases and at J to 9 bases, leaving 13 bases not matched to a gene. Looked up from germline, CDR1 is MGHRA and CDR2 is YSYEKL. CDR3 length: 15 amino acids. This CDR3 is CASTPGQGSLGEQFF. In DNA, the CDR3 is TGCGCCAGCACCCCGGGACAGGGTTCACTTGGTGAGCAGTTCTTC.

The rearrangement uses TRBV6-5 and TRBJ1-2, with TRBD1 identical over 7 bases. V was clipped by 7 bases and J by 5 bases; unmatched bases: 10. This CDR3 is 14 amino acids long. The germline CDR1 and CDR2 sequences are MNHEY and SVGAGI. As DNA, the CDR3 is TGTGCCAGCATTCTGACAGGGATGGGTTATGGCTACACCTTC. Protein: CASILTGMGYGYTF.

The rearrangement joins TRBV18 to TRBJ2-1; 10 bases agree with TRBD2. V shed 0 bases, J shed 2 bases, and the junction held 4 bases outside the gene matches. CDR3 size: 17 residues. Per germline, CDR1 KGHSH and CDR2 LQKENI. The CDR3 loop is CASSPPSGRAPYNEQFF. CDR3 sequence (DNA): TGTGCCAGCTCACCACCGAGCGGGAGGGCCCCCTACAATGAGCAGTTCTTC.

The chain links TRBV7-9 to TRBJ2-1; TRBD1 agrees at 9 bases. Trimming cost V 4 bases and J 1 base; bases outside gene matches: 2. The CDR3 contains 15 residues. Germline V gene lookup returns CDR1 SEHNR and CDR2 FQNEAQ (reference sequence). The CDR3: CASSWGQGSYNEQFF. The CDR3 DNA sequence: TGTGCCAGCAGCTGGGGACAGGGATCCTACAATGAGCAGTTCTTC.

The rearrangement links TRBV28 to TRBJ1-2; 8 bases are shared with TRBD1. This CDR3 region has 15 residues. Germline V gene sequence: CDR1 MDHEN, CDR2 SYDVKM. The V segment lost 1 base and the J segment 7 bases; nucleotides outside the gene matches: 8. This CDR3 is CASSLSPGGTRGYTF. The CDR3 nucleotides read TGTGCCAGCAGTTTATCGCCAGGGGGCACACGTGGCTACACCTTC.

J is TRBJ2-7 and V is TRBV5-1; D gene uncertain. Between the trimmed V and J ends, which lost 0 bases and 1 base, there was a span of 14 bases. The CDR3 runs to 16 residues. Germline-derived CDR1 and CDR2 are SGHRS and YFSETQ. CDR3 sequence reads: CASSLGPAGISYEQYF. The DNA for the CDR3 is TGCGCCAGCAGCTTGGGTCCCGCAGGAATTTCCTACGAGCAGTACTTC. Using reference TRBV5-1 and TRBJ2-7 for the parts outside the CDR3, the full variable domain is KAGVTQTPRYLIKTRGQQVTLSCSPISGHRSVSWYQQTPGQGLQFLFEYFSETQRNKGNFPGRFSGRQFSNSRSEMNVSTLELGDSALYLCASSLGPAGISYEQYFGPGTRLTVT.